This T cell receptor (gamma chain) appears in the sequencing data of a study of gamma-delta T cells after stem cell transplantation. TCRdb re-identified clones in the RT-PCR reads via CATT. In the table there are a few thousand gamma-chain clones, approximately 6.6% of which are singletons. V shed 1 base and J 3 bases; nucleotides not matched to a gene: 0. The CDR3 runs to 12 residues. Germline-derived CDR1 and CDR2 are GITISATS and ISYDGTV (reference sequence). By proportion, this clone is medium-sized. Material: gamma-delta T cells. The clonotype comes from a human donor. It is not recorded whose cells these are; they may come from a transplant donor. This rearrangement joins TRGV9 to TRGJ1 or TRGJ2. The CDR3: CALWEVYYKKLF. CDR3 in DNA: TGTGCCTTGTGGGAGGTTTATTATAAGAAACTCTTT.